These 18 T cell receptor beta chains were all obtained from the same sample, sequenced in a study of long-term antiretroviral therapy in people with HIV. Researchers report immunoSEQ v3.0 was run at survey level. Sequencing was performed with immunoSEQ multiplex PCR; in TCRdb, only in-frame clones are kept and a portion is missing. The sample includes about 24,000 clones, under 90% of them seen just once. The input for sequencing was unsorted PBMCs, taken 1.8 years before starting antiretroviral therapy. These receptors all come from a woman under 40 with HIV.

This clone has only one observation. The J gene is TRBJ1-2, the V gene TRBV14; D is unclear. Trimming stripped 6 bases from V and 7 bases from J, with 15 bases between. The germline gives CDR1 SGHDN, CDR2 FVKESK. The CDR3 has 13 amino acids. This CDR3 reads CASSLGPDLGYTF. The CDR3 DNA is TGTGCCAGCAGTTTAGGACCGGACCTTGGCTACACCTTC.

The V gene is TRBV5-8, the J gene TRBJ1-1, with D possibly TRBD1 on 5 matching bases. Germline CDR1 and CDR2: SGHTS and YDEGEE. The CDR3 extends over 15 amino acids. V shed 7 bases and J shed 0 bases, with 16 bases lying between them. For the CDR3, the DNA is TGTGCCAGCTCCGGGGGGGACGGACTGAACACTGAAGCTTTCTTT. Translating it yields CASSGGDGLNTEAFF. The whole variable domain, filled in from reference TRBV5-8 and TRBJ1-1, reads EAGVTQSPTHLIKTRGQQATLRCSPISGHTSVYWYQQALGLGLQFLLWYDEGEERNRGNFPPRFSGRQFPNYSSELNVNALELEDSALYLCASSGGDGLNTEAFFGQGTRLTVV.

The chain combines TRBV14 with TRBJ1-3, with D tentatively TRBD1 (5 bases). Trimming left V 0 bases short and J 4 bases short, with 10 bases between. The CDR3 spans 15 residues. Germline V gene lookup returns CDR1 SGHDN and CDR2 FVKESK. The chain's CDR3 is CASSQDGRGGNTIYF. The DNA of the CDR3 is TGTGCCAGCAGCCAAGATGGACGGGGCGGAAACACCATATATTTT.

This rearrangement joins TRBV27 to TRBJ1-5, with a possible D match to TRBD1 (5 bases). This CDR3 comprises 15 residues. CDR1 MNHEY and CDR2 SMNVEV come from the germline V gene (reference sequence). Trimming removed 5 bases at V and 0 bases at J, with 11 bases between. CDR3 coding DNA: TGTGCCAGCAGTCCGACAGACTATAGCAATCAGCCCCAGCATTTT. Protein sequence: CASSPTDYSNQPQHF.

The chain is built from TRBV5-6 and TRBJ2-7; D possibly corresponds to TRBD2 (6 bases). The CDR3 extends over 14 amino acids. Deletions cut 2 bases from V and 3 bases from J, with 12 bases between. CDR1 and CDR2 from the germline V gene are SGHDT and YYEEEE. The CDR3 region has the DNA TGTGCCAGCAGCTTAACGGGAGCAAGCTACGAGCAGTACTTC. As protein: CASSLTGASYEQYF.

The CDR3 loop reads CASSPPYSGEAFF. The DNA for the CDR3 is TGCGCCAGCAGCCCCCCCTATTCGGGGGAAGCTTTCTTT. The chain is built from TRBV5-1 and TRBJ1-1, with D unclear. Looked up from germline, CDR1 is SGHRS and CDR2 is YFSETQ. The CDR3 has 13 residues. The V gene lost 4 bases and the J gene lost 8 bases, with 15 bases spanning the gap.

This clone was picked up a small number of times. This chain uses TRBV5-1 with TRBJ1-1, with a weak D call TRBD1 (6 bases). The CDR3 totals 18 residues. Trimming removed 4 bases at V and 5 bases at J, with 27 bases between. CDR1 is SGHRS, CDR2 YFSETQ, per germline. The CDR3 nucleotides read TGCGCCAGCAGCCCGCGATCGGCGGGAGGGGGACTGGGTACTGAAGCTTTCTTT. It encodes CASSPRSAGGGLGTEAFF.

The chain employs TRBV9 and TRBJ1-6, with a possible D match to TRBD1 (5 bases). V was clipped by 0 bases and J by 8 bases, with 9 bases between them. This CDR3 is 14 amino acids long. CDR1 and CDR2 (germline): SGDLS, YYNGEE. CDR3 amino acids: CASSVVDIDSPLHF. The CDR3 region has the DNA TGTGCCAGCAGCGTAGTGGACATTGATTCACCCCTCCACTTT.

This chain joins TRBV23-1 and TRBJ1-5; D call uncertain. TRBV23-1 is identified as an open reading frame with a role that is uncertain. The CDR3 loop spans 15 amino acids. V dropped 0 bases and J dropped 1 base, with 7 bases sitting between them. In DNA, the CDR3 is TGCGCCAGCAGTCAATCGTACGGGAGCAATCAGCCCCAGCATTTT. This encodes CASSQSYGSNQPQHF.

The rearrangement links TRBV30 to TRBJ1-4, with D uncertain. Trimming cost V 2 bases and J 4 bases, with 14 bases left between them. The CDR3 length is 15 residues. Per the germline V gene, CDR1 is GTSNPN and CDR2 is SVGIG (reference sequence). The CDR3 reads CAWSIQQTLNEKLFF. The DNA of the CDR3 is TGTGCCTGGAGTATTCAGCAGACCCTTAATGAAAAACTGTTTTTT. The full variable domain, in which reference TRBV30 and TRBJ1-4 provide the parts outside the CDR3, is SQTIHQWPATLVQPVGSPLSLECTVEGTSNPNLYWYRQAAGRGLQLLFYSVGIGQISSEVPQNLSASRPQDRQFILSSKKLLLSDSGFYLCAWSIQQTLNEKLFFGSGTQLSVL.

V and J are TRBV29-1 and TRBJ1-2; D not certain. The CDR3 extends over 11 amino acids. CDR1 and CDR2 (germline): SQVTM, ANQGSEA. Trimming stripped 5 bases from V and 8 bases from J, with 12 bases between. The CDR3 loop is CSVFTSNGYTF. The CDR3 DNA reads as TGCAGCGTTTTTACTTCTAACGGCTACACCTTC.

The chain couples TRBV6-6 to TRBJ1-6; 7 nucleotides line up with TRBD1. V shed 7 bases, J shed 9 bases, and the junction held 6 bases outside the gene matches. Germline V gene lookup returns CDR1 MNHNY and CDR2 SVGAGI (reference sequence). This CDR3 region has 13 residues. The DNA for the CDR3 is TGTGCCAGCAACCCGGGACAGATTTCACCCCTCCACTTT. This translates into CASNPGQISPLHF.

V is TRBV5-5 and J is TRBJ1-5; 9 bases match TRBD1. This CDR3 region has 16 residues. The trim removed 0 bases at V and 5 bases at J, leaving 6 bases unmatched. Germline CDR1 is SGHKS and CDR2 is YYEKEE (reference sequence). The CDR3 loop reads CASSLAGQGGDQPQHF. As DNA, the CDR3 is TGTGCCAGCAGCTTGGCGGGACAGGGTGGGGATCAGCCCCAGCATTTT.

This clone has only one observation. The V gene is TRBV13, the J gene TRBJ2-3, with a weak D call TRBD2 (5 bases). Germline V gene lookup returns CDR1 PRHDT and CDR2 FYEKMQ (reference sequence). The germline V and J ends were trimmed by 2 bases and 6 bases, with 18 bases remaining between them. CDR3 length equals 16 residues. CDR3 loop: CASSLRASLRADTQYF. The CDR3 coding sequence is TGTGCCAGCAGCTTAAGGGCTAGCCTTCGGGCCGATACGCAGTATTTT.

This chain links TRBV5-1 with TRBJ1-2, with D perhaps matching TRBD1 (5 bases). This CDR3 region has 12 residues. Germline CDR1 SGHRS, CDR2 YFSETQ. Trimming stripped 4 bases from V and 8 bases from J, with 12 bases between. The CDR3 spells CASSVAGKGYTF. The CDR3 bases are TGCGCCAGCAGCGTGGCAGGGAAGGGCTACACCTTC. The whole variable domain, remainder taken from reference TRBV5-1 and TRBJ1-2, is KAGVTQTPRYLIKTRGQQVTLSCSPISGHRSVSWYQQTPGQGLQFLFEYFSETQRNKGNFPGRFSGRQFSNSRSEMNVSTLELGDSALYLCASSVAGKGYTFGSGTRLTVV.

CDR3 bases: TGTGCCACCCGGGACCGGGGGTACACTGAAGCTTTCTTT. This sequence encodes CATRDRGYTEAFF. The gene calls are TRBV19 and TRBJ1-1, with D maybe TRBD1 (5 bases). CDR3 length equals 13 residues. Germline CDR1 is LNHDA and CDR2 is SQIVND (reference sequence). Trimming pared 10 bases from V and 3 bases from J, leaving 15 bases between.

The CDR3 protein is CAWRGESAPRGKGMNTEAFF. CDR3 DNA sequence: TGTGCCTGGAGGGGAGAGAGTGCCCCGAGGGGGAAGGGGATGAACACTGAAGCTTTCTTT. The V and J genes are TRBV30 and TRBJ1-1; a weak D match, TRBD1 (6 bases). V lost 3 bases and J lost 0, with 29 bases in between. From germline, CDR1 is GTSNPN and CDR2 SVGIG (reference sequence). The CDR3 has 20 residues.

The chain recombines TRBV11-2 with TRBJ2-2; D possibly corresponds to TRBD1 (5 bases). This CDR3 comprises 16 residues. Germline V gives CDR1 SGHAT, CDR2 FQNNGV. Deletions cut 5 bases from V and 4 bases from J, with 17 bases between. The CDR3 bases are TGTGCCAGCAGCAACCTACAGGCCCCGGTCACCGGGGAGCTGTTTTTT. It encodes CASSNLQAPVTGELFF.